Each of the 24 T cell receptor beta chains below was sequenced from the same sample in a study of cytomegalovirus exposure and HLA in healthy donors. The PCR contained 60 Vbeta and 13 Jbeta primers. Using immunoSEQ multiplex PCR, the repertoire was profiled, and TCRdb retains in-frame clones only, with some absent. Of 100,000 or so clones in the sample, roughly 70% were seen once. The sequenced material came from PBMCs. All receptors come from a man aged 35 to 55 in good health and CMV-seropositive.

This clone was counted only a few times. The chain uses TRBV5-8 and TRBJ2-7; the match to TRBD1 covers 10 bases. The J segment lost 4 bases and the V segment lost 3 bases, leaving 4 bases of the junction unmatched. The CDR3 loop spans 14 amino acids. Germline V gives CDR1 SGHTS, CDR2 YDEGEE. The CDR3 DNA sequence: TGTGCCAGCAGCTCGGGACAGGGGCGGTACGAGCAGTACTTC. This gives the protein CASSSGQGRYEQYF.

The gene calls are TRBV7-9 and TRBJ2-7; 11 positions agree with TRBD1. Germline lookup yields CDR1 SEHNR and CDR2 FQNEAQ (reference sequence). J was trimmed by 5 bases and V by 4 bases; bases with no gene match: 10. The CDR3 is 16 amino acids. The CDR3 is CASSSQGQGAFHEQYF. In DNA form, the CDR3 reads TGTGCCAGCAGCTCACAAGGACAGGGGGCATTCCACGAGCAGTACTTC.

This chain uses TRBV6-1 with TRBJ1-4; D remains ambiguous. The CDR3 is made up of 16 amino acids. Germline loops: CDR1 MNHNS, CDR2 SASEGT. V was clipped by 1 base and J by 3 bases, with 12 bases between them. The CDR3 spells CASSEDPGIANEKLFF. The CDR3 DNA reads TGTGCCAGCAGTGAAGACCCGGGGATTGCTAATGAAAAACTGTTTTTT.

This clone was seen just once. The chain couples TRBV28 to TRBJ2-7; perhaps TRBD1 as D (5 bases). This CDR3 has 13 amino acids. The V gene's germline CDR1 is MDHEN and CDR2 SYDVKM. The V gene lost 5 bases and the J gene lost 1 base, with 9 bases spanning the gap. The CDR3 DNA reads as TGTGCCAGCAGTCCTCAGGGTTCCTACGAGCAGTACGTC. As protein: CASSPQGSYEQYV.

Comment on this clone: This sample also contains other DNA sequences that code for the same CDR3. The CDR3 coding sequence is TGCGCCAGCAGCTTGGGGGGCCTCAACACTGAAGCTTTCTTT. It codes for CASSLGGLNTEAFF. The genes are TRBV5-1 and TRBJ1-1; D might be TRBD1 (5 bases). V was cut by 0 bases and J by 2 bases, with 8 bases left in between. Germline CDR1 SGHRS, CDR2 YFSETQ. The CDR3 sequence is 14 residues long.

This clone was detected a few times. The gene calls are TRBV4-2 and TRBJ1-3; no firm D call. Trimming cost V 0 bases and J 3 bases, with 9 bases left between them. CDR1 and CDR2 from the germline V gene are LGHNA and YNFKEQ. The CDR3 is 15 residues long. CDR3 residues: CASSQDPGSGNTIYF. CDR3 nucleotide sequence: TGTGCCAGCAGCCAAGATCCGGGAAGTGGAAACACCATATATTTT.

This sequence joins TRBV9 and TRBJ2-5; 8 bases line up with TRBD2. Per germline, CDR1 SGDLS and CDR2 YYNGEE. J lost 5 bases, V lost 10 bases, and 16 bases had no gene match. The CDR3 sequence is 15 residues long. The chain's CDR3 is CAPLGAGGGRETQYF. Here the CDR3 DNA reads TGTGCCCCCCTGGGGGCGGGAGGAGGGCGGGAGACCCAGTACTTC.

This chain joins TRBV4-1 and TRBJ2-7, with D tentatively TRBD2 (5 bases). Germline V gene sequence: CDR1 MGHRA, CDR2 YSYEKL. The CDR3 is made up of 15 amino acids. V was cut by 3 bases and J by 0 bases, with 12 bases left in between. CDR3 region: CASSHPGGGSYEQYF. For the CDR3, the DNA is TGCGCCAGCAGCCATCCTGGCGGAGGCTCCTACGAGCAGTACTTC.

This clone has just a few counts. The chain carries TRBV6-5 and TRBJ2-5, with D maybe TRBD2 (5 bases). The CDR3 runs 14 residues. In germline, CDR1 is MNHEY, CDR2 SVGAGI. Trimming left V 6 bases short and J 4 bases short, with 15 bases between. DNA of the CDR3: TGTGCCAGCAGCCGGACCCCCGCGGGAGAGACCCAGTACTTC. Amino acids: CASSRTPAGETQYF.

CDR3 nucleotide sequence: TGTGCCAGCAGATCCGGGACAGGCTCCTACGAGCAGTACTTC. This translates into CASRSGTGSYEQYF. The V and J genes are TRBV5-6 and TRBJ2-5, with TRBD1 matching over 8 bases. The J call may be in error: the DNA end matches TRBJ2-7 better. The CDR3 is 14 amino acids. Per germline, CDR1 SGHDT and CDR2 YYEEEE.

In this sample, this clone turned up once. V gene TRBV7-3 combines with J gene TRBJ1-4; 7 bases align to TRBD1. V dropped 3 bases and J dropped 4; count of bases not matched to a gene: 5. CDR3 length: 15 amino acids. The germline V gene has CDR1 SGHTA and CDR2 FQGTGA. Here the CDR3 reads CASSFTGESNEKLFF. The DNA of the CDR3 is TGTGCCAGCAGCTTCACAGGGGAAAGTAATGAAAAACTGTTTTTT. Supplemented by reference TRBV7-3 and TRBJ1-4, the full variable domain reads GAGVSQTPSNKVTEKGKYVELRCDPISGHTALYWYRQSLGQGPEFLIYFQGTGAADDSGLPNDRFFAVRPEGSVSTLKIQRTERGDSAVYLCASSFTGESNEKLFFGSGTQLSVL.

This sequence joins TRBV30 and TRBJ1-1; the D is unclear. The V end lost 1 base, the J end lost 4 bases, and 13 bases lay between the germline ends. The V gene's germline CDR1 is GTSNPN and CDR2 SVGIG (reference sequence). The CDR3 covers 14 residues. The chain's CDR3 is CAWSASGLTTEAFF. The CDR3, as DNA: TGTGCCTGGAGTGCCTCGGGATTGACCACTGAAGCTTTCTTT.

This clone was counted only a few times. V usage is TRBV6-4 and J usage is TRBJ2-2; 7 bases fit TRBD2. Per the germline V gene, CDR1 is MRHNA and CDR2 is SNTAGT. The CDR3 consists of 15 residues. V was pared by 3 bases and J by 0 bases, with 1 base of the junction left unmatched. CDR3: CASSESGTNTGELFF. The CDR3 DNA reads TGTGCCAGCAGTGAAAGCGGGACGAACACCGGGGAGCTGTTTTTT.

The J gene is TRBJ2-3, the V gene TRBV30; 12 nucleotides match TRBD2. Germline CDR1 GTSNPN, CDR2 SVGIG (reference sequence). The V and J ends lost 3 bases and 7 bases, in that order; junction bases with no gene match: 8. The CDR3 contains 15 residues. Written as DNA, the CDR3 is TGTGCCTGGAGCCTAGCGGGAGGGGGTAGGAATACGCAGTATTTT. Translating gives CAWSLAGGGRNTQYF.

The CDR3 sequence is CASSLGPGGWGSYEQYF. The CDR3 coding sequence is TGTGCCAGCAGCTTAGGGCCAGGGGGCTGGGGCTCCTACGAGCAGTACTTC. This chain connects TRBV7-2 to TRBJ2-7; 8 nucleotides agree with TRBD1. Per germline, CDR1 SGHTA and CDR2 FQGNSA. The CDR3 totals 17 residues. With 1 base clipped from V and 0 bases from J, the junction kept 8 bases outside the gene matches.

The chain couples TRBV6-5 to TRBJ1-2; 7 positions match TRBD1. The trim removed 7 bases at V and 8 bases at J, leaving 7 bases unmatched. The CDR3 consists of 12 residues. In germline, CDR1 is MNHEY, CDR2 SVGAGI. CDR3 bases: TGTGCCAGCACCCCGGACAGGAGGGGCTACACCTTC. Translating gives CASTPDRRGYTF.

The V gene is TRBV25-1, the J gene TRBJ1-1; the D is unclear. Germline assignment: CDR1 MGHDK and CDR2 SYGVNS. Trimming stripped 4 bases from V and 4 bases from J, with 7 bases between. The CDR3 is 12 amino acids. CDR3 loop: CASSGSGTEAFF. CDR3 in DNA: TGTGCCAGCAGTGGTTCCGGCACTGAAGCTTTCTTT. Full variable domain (remainder filled in from reference TRBV25-1 and TRBJ1-1): EADIYQTPRYLVIGTGKKITLECSQTMGHDKMYWYQQDPGMELHLIHYSYGVNSTEKGDLSSESTVSRIRTEHFPLTLESARPSHTSQYLCASSGSGTEAFFGQGTRLTVV.

V usage is TRBV7-9 and J usage is TRBJ2-1; TRBD2 agrees at 7 bases. CDR1 is SEHNR and CDR2 is FQNEAQ in the germline V gene (reference sequence). This CDR3 is built from 11 residues. With V trimmed by 4 bases and J by 11 bases, 2 bases remained unmatched. The CDR3 DNA sequence: TGTGCCAGCAGCTCGGGACTACAGCAGTTCTTC. This codes for CASSSGLQQFF. The full variable domain, its missing parts supplied by reference TRBV7-9 and TRBJ2-1, is DTGVSQNPRHKITKRGQNVTFRCDPISEHNRLYWYRQTLGQGPEFLTYFQNEAQLEKSRLLSDRFSAERPKGSFSTLEIQRTEQGDSAMYLCASSSGLQQFFGPGTRLTVL.

The CDR3 here is CAWSGSEYYNSPLHF. The CDR3 DNA is TGTGCCTGGAGTGGGTCGGAGTACTATAATTCACCCCTCCACTTT. The chain couples TRBV30 to TRBJ1-6; D is uncertain. From germline, CDR1 is GTSNPN and CDR2 SVGIG (reference sequence). Trimming cost V 1 base and J 3 bases, with 10 bases left between them. CDR3 length: 15 amino acids.

V gene TRBV6-1 combines with J gene TRBJ1-5; 7 bases are a match to TRBD1. The V gene's germline CDR1 is MNHNS and CDR2 SASEGT. This CDR3 region has 15 residues. The V and J ends lost 4 bases and 7 bases, in that order; junction bases with no gene match: 10. The CDR3 DNA follows: TGTGCCAGCAGTGCCCTAGGACAGGTGCTACAGCCCCAGCATTTT. It yields the protein CASSALGQVLQPQHF.

As for this clone: Other nucleotide sequences in the sample specify the same CDR3. Here the CDR3 DNA reads TGTGCCAGCAGTTACTCGGCCGGGGGTAGCTACGAGCAGTACTTC. This sequence encodes CASSYSAGGSYEQYF. This rearrangement joins TRBV6-5 to TRBJ2-7; perhaps TRBD2 as D (6 bases). The ends were cut back, 0 bases at V and 3 bases at J, with 12 bases in the middle. CDR3 length: 15 residues. The germline V gene has CDR1 MNHEY and CDR2 SVGAGI.

V is TRBV6-1 and J is TRBJ1-2; D remains ambiguous. Trimming removed 3 bases at V and 1 base at J, with 6 bases between. The CDR3 consists of 13 residues. Germline values: CDR1 MNHNS, CDR2 SASEGT. CDR3 region: CASSEVSNYGYTF. In nucleotides, the CDR3 is TGTGCCAGCAGTGAGGTCAGTAACTATGGCTACACCTTC.

This clone was recorded only once. This chain joins TRBV29-1 and TRBJ2-2, with 10 nucleotides matching TRBD1. Germline lookup yields CDR1 SQVTM and CDR2 ANQGSEA. J was trimmed by 4 bases and V by 5 bases; bases with no gene match: 10. The CDR3 consists of 16 residues. CDR3 sequence (DNA): TGCAGCGTTATCCGGGACAGGGGTTTGCGCACCGGGGAGCTGTTTTTT. Residues: CSVIRDRGLRTGELFF.

This clone was counted only a few times. The gene calls are TRBV14 and TRBJ1-1; D might be TRBD1 (5 bases). The CDR3 length is 17 residues. Germline assignment: CDR1 SGHDN and CDR2 FVKESK. V was cut by 1 base and J by 6 bases, with 21 bases left in between. The CDR3 reads CASSQAQGSLSTSEAFF. In DNA form, the CDR3 reads TGTGCCAGCAGCCAAGCTCAGGGTTCTTTGTCTACGTCTGAAGCTTTCTTT.